This T cell receptor (beta chain) derives from a study of human T cells and chemical hapten exposure. As to time point: patch test 1, 2 weeks after DPC sensitization. Treatment specified: therapeutic diphenylcyclopropenone sensitization with weekly scalp DPC. Germline V lookup: CDR1 MDHEN, CDR2 SYDVKM. The V and J ends lost 7 bases and 2 bases respectively, with 13 bases between them. The CDR3 covers 14 residues. In the authors' methods: Counting gave a median of approximately 97,000 TCRs per sample, with values ranging from about 20,000 to 750,000. TCRdb analysed the RACE reads with MiXCR anew, one entry per CDR3 protein. The V and J calls, along with clone size, are taken from TCRdb and not from the paper's own processing. The repertoire holds 180,000 or so distinct CDR3 sequences, with around 15% as singletons.

This chain uses TRBV28 with TRBJ2-3; a possible D gene is TRBD1 (5 bases). The input for sequencing was whole blood, taken in connection with sensitization to the hapten diphenylcyclopropenone (DPC). The TCR was taken from a woman aged 25 to 45 with alopecia areata. Some clones in this sample may be carry-over from other donors' samples. The CDR3 is CASTWSTDTDTQYF. For the CDR3, the DNA is TGTGCCAGCACCTGGTCGACAGACACAGATACGCAGTATTTT.